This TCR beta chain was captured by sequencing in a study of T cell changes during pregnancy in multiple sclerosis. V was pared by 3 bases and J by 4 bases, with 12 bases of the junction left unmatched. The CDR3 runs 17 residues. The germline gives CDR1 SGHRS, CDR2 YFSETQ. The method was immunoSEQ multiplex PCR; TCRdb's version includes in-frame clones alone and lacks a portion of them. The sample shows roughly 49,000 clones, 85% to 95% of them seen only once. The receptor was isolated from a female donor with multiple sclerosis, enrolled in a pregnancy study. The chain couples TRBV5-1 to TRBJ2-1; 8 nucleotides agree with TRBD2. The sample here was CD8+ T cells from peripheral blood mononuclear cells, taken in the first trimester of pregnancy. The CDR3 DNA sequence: TGCGCCAGCAGCTACCCCGGAGGGCAGCGGGGGTACAATGAGCAGTTCTTC. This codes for CASSYPGGQRGYNEQFF.